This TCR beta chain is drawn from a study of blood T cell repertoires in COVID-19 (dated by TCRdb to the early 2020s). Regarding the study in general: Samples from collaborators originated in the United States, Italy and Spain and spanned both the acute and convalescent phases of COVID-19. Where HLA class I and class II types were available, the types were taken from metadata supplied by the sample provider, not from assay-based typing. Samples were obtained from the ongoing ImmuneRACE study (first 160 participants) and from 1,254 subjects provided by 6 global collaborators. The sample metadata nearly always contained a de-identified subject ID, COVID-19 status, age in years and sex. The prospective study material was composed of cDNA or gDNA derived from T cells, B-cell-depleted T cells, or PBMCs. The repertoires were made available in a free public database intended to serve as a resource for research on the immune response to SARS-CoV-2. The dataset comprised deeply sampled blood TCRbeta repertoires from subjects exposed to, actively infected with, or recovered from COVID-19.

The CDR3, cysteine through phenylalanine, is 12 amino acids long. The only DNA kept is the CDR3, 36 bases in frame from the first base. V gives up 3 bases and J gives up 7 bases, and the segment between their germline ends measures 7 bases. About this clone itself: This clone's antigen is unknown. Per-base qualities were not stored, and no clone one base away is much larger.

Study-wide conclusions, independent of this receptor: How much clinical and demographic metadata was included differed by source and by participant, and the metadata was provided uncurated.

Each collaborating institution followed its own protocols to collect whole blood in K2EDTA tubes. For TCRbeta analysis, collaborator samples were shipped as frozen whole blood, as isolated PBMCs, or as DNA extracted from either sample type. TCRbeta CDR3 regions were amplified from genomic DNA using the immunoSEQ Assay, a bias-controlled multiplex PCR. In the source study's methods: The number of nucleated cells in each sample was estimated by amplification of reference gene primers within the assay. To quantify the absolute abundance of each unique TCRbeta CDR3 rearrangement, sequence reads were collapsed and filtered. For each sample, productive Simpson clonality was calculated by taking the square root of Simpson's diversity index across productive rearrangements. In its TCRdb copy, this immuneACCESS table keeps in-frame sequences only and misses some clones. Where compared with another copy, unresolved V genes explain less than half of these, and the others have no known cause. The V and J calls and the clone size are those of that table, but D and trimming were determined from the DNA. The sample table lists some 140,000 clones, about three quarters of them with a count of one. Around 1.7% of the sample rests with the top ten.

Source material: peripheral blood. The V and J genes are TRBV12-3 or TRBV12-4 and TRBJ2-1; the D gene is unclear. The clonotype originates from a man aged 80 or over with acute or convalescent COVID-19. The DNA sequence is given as TGTGCCAGCAGTTTCGGTTGGAATGAGCAGTTCTTC. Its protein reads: CASSFGWNEQFF.